What follows are 7 T cell receptor beta chains derived from one specimen sequenced in a study of cytomegalovirus exposure and HLA in healthy donors. The primer mix had 60 Vbeta and 13 Jbeta primers. Data came from immunoSEQ multiplex PCR; TCRdb stores just in-frame clones and leaves some out. The table lists approximately 160,000 clones, approximately 80% of them singletons. The sequencing input was PBMCs. The receptors were gathered from a woman aged 30 to 39 in good health and CMV-seronegative.

J is TRBJ1-1 and V is TRBV5-6; D is perhaps TRBD1 (6 bases). The V end lost 7 bases, the J end lost 8 bases, and 18 bases lay between the germline ends. CDR1 is SGHDT, CDR2 YYEEEE, per germline. The CDR3 consists of 13 residues. CDR3 coding DNA: TGTGCCAGCCACACTCAACCGAGGGGGGAAGCTTTCTTT. Its translation: CASHTQPRGEAFF.

The chain combines TRBV19 with TRBJ2-1, with 7 bases aligning to TRBD2. CDR3 length: 16 residues. In germline, CDR1 is LNHDA, CDR2 SQIVND (reference sequence). The V gene end was trimmed by 1 base and the J gene end by 2 bases; junction bases not matched to a gene: 5. The chain's CDR3 is CASSIGGGSAYNEQFF. In nucleotides, the CDR3 is TGTGCCAGTAGTATAGGGGGCGGGAGCGCCTACAATGAGCAGTTCTTC.

The genes are TRBV4-1 and TRBJ2-1; the match to TRBD2 covers 10 bases. The V segment lost 4 bases and the J segment 1 base; nucleotides outside the gene matches: 4. Germline lookup yields CDR1 MGHRA and CDR2 YSYEKL. The CDR3 consists of 16 residues. CDR3 in amino acids: CASSPPTSGSYNEQFF. The CDR3 nucleotides are TGCGCCAGCAGCCCGCCGACTAGCGGGTCCTACAATGAGCAGTTCTTC.

This chain connects TRBV7-9 to TRBJ2-1; 9 bases agree with TRBD1. CDR3 size: 18 residues. The J segment lost 1 base and the V segment lost 1 base, leaving 8 bases of the junction unmatched. The germline V gene encodes CDR1 SEHNR and CDR2 FQNEAQ (reference sequence). The DNA of the CDR3 is TGTGCCAGCAGCTTAGTGGCCGGGACAGGGCTTTCCTACAATGAGCAGTTCTTC. It translates to CASSLVAGTGLSYNEQFF.

This clone was counted only a few times. The CDR3 here is CASSHDSKRNQPQHF. In DNA form, the CDR3 reads TGTGCCAGCAGCCACGACAGTAAGCGCAATCAGCCCCAGCATTTT. The rearrangement links TRBV7-2 to TRBJ1-5, with a possible D match to TRBD1 (5 bases). The CDR3 extends over 15 amino acids. Trimming stripped 5 bases from V and 2 bases from J, with 13 bases between. Germline values: CDR1 SGHTA, CDR2 FQGNSA.

The CDR3 DNA is TGTGCCAGCAGCTTCGGGTACCGAGATACGCAGTATTTT. It yields the protein CASSFGYRDTQYF. The rearrangement uses TRBV7-2 and TRBJ2-3; D remains ambiguous. The V end was cut by 3 bases, the J end by 5 bases, with 9 bases between. The CDR3 runs 13 residues. Germline assignment: CDR1 SGHTA and CDR2 FQGNSA.

This chain links TRBV7-7 with TRBJ2-6; D call uncertain. The CDR3 spans 16 residues. Germline CDR1 is SSHAT and CDR2 is FNYEAQ (reference sequence). V shed 0 bases and J shed 1 base, with 7 bases lying between them. The CDR3 sequence: CASSLAPDSGANVLTF. CDR3 sequence (DNA): TGTGCCAGCAGCTTAGCGCCAGATTCTGGGGCCAACGTCCTGACTTTC.